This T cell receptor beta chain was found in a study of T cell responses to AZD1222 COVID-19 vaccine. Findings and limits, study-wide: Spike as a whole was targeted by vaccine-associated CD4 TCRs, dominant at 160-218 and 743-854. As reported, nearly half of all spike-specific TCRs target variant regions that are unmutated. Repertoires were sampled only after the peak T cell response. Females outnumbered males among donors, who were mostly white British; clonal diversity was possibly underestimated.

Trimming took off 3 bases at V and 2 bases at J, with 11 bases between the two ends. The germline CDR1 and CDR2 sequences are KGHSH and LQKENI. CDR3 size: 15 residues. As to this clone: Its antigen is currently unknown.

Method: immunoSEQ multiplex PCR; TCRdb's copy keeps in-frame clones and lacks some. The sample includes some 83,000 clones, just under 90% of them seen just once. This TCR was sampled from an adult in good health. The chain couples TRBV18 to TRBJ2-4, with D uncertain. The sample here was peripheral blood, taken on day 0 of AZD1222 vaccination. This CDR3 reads CASSPQEWSKNIQYF. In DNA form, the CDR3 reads TGTGCCAGCTCACCTCAGGAGTGGTCCAAAAACATTCAGTACTTC.